This TCR beta chain is from a study of control samples from healthy donors and cancer patients. This clone was detected only once. Sequenced by immunoSEQ multiplex PCR; TCRdb stores in-frame clones only, minus some. The repertoire includes tens of thousands of clones, approximately 95% of them detected once, and approximately 1.5% sits in the top ten. CDR3 length: 16 amino acids. Trimming cost V 3 bases and J 7 bases, with 21 bases left between them. Germline-derived CDR1 and CDR2 are SGDLS and YYNGEE. Input material: blood. The sequence derives from a woman in her 30s in good health. The gene calls are TRBV9 and TRBJ2-3; a possible D gene is TRBD1 (6 bases). CDR3 DNA sequence: TGTGCCAGCAGCGAACTCACCGTTGGGGGCTTACATACGCAGTATTTT. This codes for CASSELTVGGLHTQYF.